These 25 T cell receptor beta chains originate from one sample sequenced in a study of immune characterization of retroperitoneal liposarcoma. Via MiXCR, TCRdb re-called the PCR reads, giving one row per CDR3 protein. The sample has some 11,000 distinct CDR3 sequences; roughly 29% are singletons. Sequenced: tumor tissue. The receptors shown here come from a male donor with retroperitoneal liposarcoma.

In this sample, this clonotype turned up a few times. V gene TRBV6-1 combines with J gene TRBJ2-3; 13 bases fit TRBD2. Germline assignment: CDR1 MNHNS and CDR2 SASEGT. V shed 6 bases, J shed 3 bases, and the junction held 3 bases outside the gene matches. The CDR3 totals 15 residues. The CDR3 sequence: CASSRLAGGTDTQYF. The CDR3 nucleotides are TGTGCCAGCAGCCGACTAGCGGGGGGTACAGATACGCAGTATTTT.

The rearrangement links TRBV6-1 to TRBJ1-1; TRBD1 matches at 12 bases. The J segment lost 7 bases and the V segment lost 6 bases, leaving 6 bases of the junction unmatched. Germline V gene sequence: CDR1 MNHNS, CDR2 SASEGT. This CDR3 comprises 14 residues. CDR3 sequence reads: CASRPGQGAFEAFF. Here the CDR3 DNA reads TGTGCCAGCAGACCGGGACAGGGGGCTTTTGAAGCTTTCTTT.

The genes are TRBV6-1 and TRBJ1-1; no reliable D call. The CDR3 is made up of 12 amino acids. V lost 3 bases and J lost 4, with 6 bases in between. Germline V CDR1 and CDR2: MNHNS, SASEGT. DNA for the CDR3: TGTGCCAGCAGTGATTGGGGCACTGAAGCTTTCTTT. It encodes CASSDWGTEAFF.

This clonotype came up many times. V is TRBV6-1 and J is TRBJ2-1; tentatively, D is TRBD1 or TRBD2 (6 bases each). Matching the DNA end better, TRBJ2-7 makes the J call doubtful. The CDR3 extends over 14 amino acids. Germline V lookup: CDR1 MNHNS, CDR2 SASEGT. In DNA, the CDR3 is TGTGCCAGCAGCCGGGCAGGGGCGCGGGATGAGCAGTACTTC. This translates into CASSRAGARDEQYF.

Remarks on this clonotype: The junction shows a germline mismatch at one end, possibly a read error. This chain links TRBV7-7 with TRBJ2-3; D gene uncertain. The CDR3 sequence is 13 residues long. CDR1 is SSHAT and CDR2 is FNYEAQ in the germline V gene (reference sequence). The CDR3: CASSLGGTDTQYF. The CDR3 nucleotides are TGTGCTAGCAGCTTAGGTGGCACAGATACGCAGTATTTT.

This clonotype was observed a few times. The V call is TRBV27, the J call TRBJ2-3, with 9 nucleotides matching TRBD2. Unmatched junction bases numbered 13, after V lost 3 bases and J lost 3 bases. Germline CDR1 is MNHEY and CDR2 is SMNVEV (reference sequence). The CDR3 length is 18 residues. The CDR3 loop is CASSLGTVAGVKTDTQYF. CDR3 nucleotides: TGTGCCAGCAGTTTGGGGACGGTAGCGGGAGTGAAAACAGATACGCAGTATTTT.

By proportion, this clonotype is medium-sized (0.01 to 0.1%). The chain uses TRBV6-1 and TRBJ2-1; the D is unclear. Germline V gene data show CDR1 as MNHNS and CDR2 as SASEGT. CDR3 size: 10 residues. Trimming left V 6 bases short and J 7 bases short, with 4 bases between. The CDR3 DNA reads as TGTGCCAGCAGGGGAAATGAGCAGTTCTTC. Its translation: CASRGNEQFF.

This clonotype is medium-sized (0.01 to 0.1%) in the sample. V gene TRBV7-2 combines with J gene TRBJ2-1, with TRBD1 matching over 8 bases. Trimming cost V 1 base and J 4 bases; bases outside gene matches: 3. The CDR3 has 15 amino acids. Germline CDR1 SGHTA, CDR2 FQGNSA. CDR3 nucleotides: TGTGCCAGCAGCTTAGATACAGGGGGGTACAATGAGCAGTTCTTC. Protein product: CASSLDTGGYNEQFF.

This chain connects TRBV10-1 to TRBJ2-1; TRBD1 agrees at 8 bases. The J call may be incorrect, as the DNA end agrees better with TRBJ2-7. Germline CDR1 WNHNN, CDR2 SYGVQD (reference sequence). There are 12 residues in the CDR3. CDR3 protein: CAGQGWRYEQYF. The CDR3 region has the DNA TGCGCCGGACAGGGCTGGAGGTACGAGCAGTACTTC.

The chain carries TRBV6-6 and TRBJ2-6; 7 bases align to TRBD1. V lost 6 bases to trimming and J lost 0 bases; unmatched junction nucleotides: 5. Germline CDR1 and CDR2: MNHNY and SVGAGI (reference sequence). The CDR3 consists of 16 residues. The CDR3 reads CASSDRVISGANVLTF. The DNA for the CDR3 is TGTGCCAGCAGCGACAGGGTAATCTCTGGGGCCAACGTCCTGACTTTC.

This clonotype is medium-sized. The rearrangement uses TRBV7-2 and TRBJ2-5; 10 nucleotides line up with TRBD2. In germline, CDR1 is SGHTA, CDR2 FQGNSA. With 4 bases clipped from V and 4 bases from J, the junction kept 6 bases outside the gene matches. The length of the CDR3 is 15 residues. CDR3 in amino acids: CASSSPGLARETQYF. CDR3 in DNA: TGTGCCAGCAGCTCCCCGGGACTAGCGAGAGAGACCCAGTACTTC.

This clonotype has at least ten counts. The chain is built from TRBV12-3 or TRBV12-4 and TRBJ2-1, with a tentative D call TRBD2 (6 bases). Judging by the DNA end, TRBJ2-7 fits better; the J call may be wrong. The CDR3 is 15 residues long. The CDR3 loop is CASRLLSGSYNEQYF. CDR3 nucleotides: TGTGCCAGCCGCCTTTTGTCCGGGAGCTACAATGAGCAGTACTTC.

This clonotype is labeled medium-sized (0.01 to 0.1%). CDR3 in amino acids: CASRDSSREQYF. CDR3 nucleotide sequence: TGTGCCAGCAGAGACAGTTCCCGTGAGCAGTACTTC. The V gene is TRBV6-1, the J gene TRBJ2-1, with a weak D call TRBD1 (5 bases). Matching the DNA end better, TRBJ2-7 makes the J call doubtful. Germline V gene sequence: CDR1 MNHNS, CDR2 SASEGT. CDR3 length: 12 residues.

In this sample, this clonotype turned up many times. The chain is built from TRBV12-5 and TRBJ2-5; the D is unclear. Trimming removed 6 bases at V and 4 bases at J, with 12 bases between. Germline-derived CDR1 and CDR2 are LGHNT and FRNRAP. This CDR3 region has 13 residues. The CDR3 DNA reads as TGTGCTAGTGGGGAAGGGTGGGGAGAGACCCAGTACTTC. This sequence encodes CASGEGWGETQYF.

Sample share makes this clonotype medium-sized (0.01 to 0.1%). The V call is TRBV6-1, the J call TRBJ2-5; D might be TRBD2 (7 bases). This CDR3 has 15 amino acids. With 6 bases removed from V and 5 bases from J, the gap between germline ends came to 19 bases. Germline CDR1 and CDR2: MNHNS and SASEGT. For the CDR3, the DNA is TGTGCCAGCAGCCATAACCTGGGGGGGCGGGAGACCCAGTACTTC. Translation gives CASSHNLGGRETQYF.

This clonotype was detected a few times. The chain carries TRBV6-1 and TRBJ2-3; 9 bases line up with TRBD1. The junction had 8 bases not matched to a gene; V was cut back by 5 bases and J by 2 bases. Germline V gives CDR1 MNHNS, CDR2 SASEGT. The length of the CDR3 is 16 residues. Here the CDR3 DNA reads TGTGCCAGCAGTCTTGGGACAGGGACTACCACAGATACGCAGTATTTT. Translation: CASSLGTGTTTDTQYF.

This clonotype turned up a few times. The chain employs TRBV7-8 and TRBJ2-5; 11 bases map to TRBD1. V shed 1 base and J 4 bases; nucleotides not matched to a gene: 5. Germline V CDR1 and CDR2: SGHVS, FQNEAQ. The CDR3 totals 16 residues. This chain's CDR3 is CASSLDRGQGGETQYF. In DNA, the CDR3 is TGTGCCAGCAGCTTAGACCGGGGACAGGGGGGAGAGACCCAGTACTTC.

The gene calls are TRBV6-8 and TRBJ2-1, with TRBD2 as a possible D gene (5 bases). Germline V gene data show CDR1 as MNHGY and CDR2 as SAAAGT. Trimming removed 4 bases from V and 4 bases from J, with 17 bases in between. The CDR3 runs to 16 residues. As DNA, the CDR3 is TGTGCCAGCAGTTCAACCAGCGGACCAGCTTACAATGAGCAGTTCTTC. It translates to CASSSTSGPAYNEQFF.

The chain carries TRBV6-1 and TRBJ2-5; 12 bases agree with TRBD2. Germline V gene data show CDR1 as MNHNS and CDR2 as SASEGT. CDR3 length: 16 residues. The ends lost 4 bases at V and 11 bases at J; junction bases unmatched: 14. This CDR3 is CASSGGGLAGYNEQYF. In DNA form, the CDR3 reads TGTGCCAGCAGTGGGGGGGGACTAGCGGGTTACAATGAGCAGTACTTC.

The table lists this clonotype with a few counts. The V call is TRBV27, the J call TRBJ2-3; 8 bases align to TRBD2. The V segment lost 3 bases and the J segment 4 bases; nucleotides outside the gene matches: 6. The germline CDR1 and CDR2 sequences are MNHEY and SMNVEV (reference sequence). This CDR3 region has 15 residues. The CDR3 region has the DNA TGTGCCAGCAGTTTTTCTAGCGGGTTCGCAGATACGCAGTATTTT. Translated: CASSFSSGFADTQYF.

The rearrangement joins TRBV7-2 to TRBJ2-3, with 14 bases lining up with TRBD2. The CDR3 covers 16 residues. From germline, CDR1 is SGHTA and CDR2 FQGNSA. Trimming took 2 bases from V and 8 from J; bases not matched to a gene: 6. The CDR3 loop is CASSLLGLAGVGTQYF. The CDR3 DNA reads as TGTGCCAGCAGCTTACTGGGACTAGCGGGAGTTGGTACGCAGTATTTT.

The chain links TRBV6-4 to TRBJ2-1, with D perhaps matching TRBD2 (5 bases). The V and J ends lost 8 bases and 0 bases respectively, with 14 bases between them. This CDR3 is built from 15 residues. The germline V gene encodes CDR1 MRHNA and CDR2 SNTAGT. The CDR3 DNA reads TGTGCCAGCGCCAACACTGAGGGCTCCTACAATGAGCAGTTCTTC. The encoded protein is CASANTEGSYNEQFF.

The V call is TRBV7-2, the J call TRBJ2-1; the match to TRBD2 covers 7 bases. The CDR3 has 14 amino acids. Germline assignment: CDR1 SGHTA and CDR2 FQGNSA. V lost 3 bases, J lost 1 base, and 0 bases stayed unmatched. The CDR3 nucleotides read TGTGCCAGCAGCTTCGGGGGGTCCTACAATGAGCAGTTCTTC. Protein product: CASSFGGSYNEQFF.

In the case of this clonotype: A read error may be the cause here, since a much bigger clone is one base away. This rearrangement joins TRBV12-3 or TRBV12-4 to TRBJ2-1; tentatively, D is TRBD2 (6 bases). The J call may not be correct, given that the DNA end is closer to TRBJ2-7. The CDR3 is made up of 12 amino acids. The chain's CDR3 is CANRGGSYEQYF. The CDR3, as DNA: TGTGCCAACAGAGGAGGGAGCTACGAGCAGTACTTC.

The table lists this clonotype with many counts. The J gene is TRBJ2-1, the V gene TRBV27; no definite D call. The CDR3 covers 17 residues. Germline CDR1 and CDR2: MNHEY and SMNVEV (reference sequence). Between the trimmed V and J ends, which lost 0 bases and 2 bases, there was a span of 14 bases. The CDR3 region is CASSLSPNLGTYNEQFF. CDR3 coding DNA: TGTGCCAGCAGTTTATCGCCCAACCTCGGCACCTACAATGAGCAGTTCTTC.